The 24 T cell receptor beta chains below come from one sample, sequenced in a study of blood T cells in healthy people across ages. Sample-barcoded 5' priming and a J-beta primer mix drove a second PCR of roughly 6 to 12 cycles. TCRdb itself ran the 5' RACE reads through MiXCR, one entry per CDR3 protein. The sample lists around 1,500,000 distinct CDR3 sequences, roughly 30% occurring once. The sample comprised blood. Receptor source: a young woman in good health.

The chain's CDR3 is CASRGELDSYEQYF. As DNA, the CDR3 is TGTGCCAGCAGGGGAGAGTTAGACTCCTACGAGCAGTACTTC. The chain links TRBV6-1 to TRBJ2-7, with D possibly being TRBD2 (5 bases). The CDR3 contains 14 residues. V lost 6 bases and J 0 bases, leaving 12 bases between the germline ends. The germline gives CDR1 MNHNS, CDR2 SASEGT.

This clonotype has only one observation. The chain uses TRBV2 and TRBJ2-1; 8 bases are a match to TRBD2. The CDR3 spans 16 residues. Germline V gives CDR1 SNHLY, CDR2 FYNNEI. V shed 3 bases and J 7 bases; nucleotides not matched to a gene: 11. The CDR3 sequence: CASSDPGGPRVNEQFF. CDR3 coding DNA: TGTGCCAGCAGTGATCCGGGGGGGCCACGGGTGAATGAGCAGTTCTTC.

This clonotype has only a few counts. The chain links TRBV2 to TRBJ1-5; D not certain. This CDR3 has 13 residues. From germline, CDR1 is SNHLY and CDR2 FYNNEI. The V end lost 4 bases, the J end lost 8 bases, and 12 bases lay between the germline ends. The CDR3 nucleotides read TGTGCCAGCAGTGTATCGGTCGGAGAGCCCCAGCATTTT. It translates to CASSVSVGEPQHF.

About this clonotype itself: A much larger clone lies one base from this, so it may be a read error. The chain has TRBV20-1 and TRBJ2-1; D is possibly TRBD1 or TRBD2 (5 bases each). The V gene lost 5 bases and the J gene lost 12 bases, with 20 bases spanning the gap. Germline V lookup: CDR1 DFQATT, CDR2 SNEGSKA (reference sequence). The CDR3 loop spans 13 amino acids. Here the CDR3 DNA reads TGCAGTGCTCCCGAATCGGCTGGGGGTGGGCAGTTCTTC. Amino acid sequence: CSAPESAGGGQFF.

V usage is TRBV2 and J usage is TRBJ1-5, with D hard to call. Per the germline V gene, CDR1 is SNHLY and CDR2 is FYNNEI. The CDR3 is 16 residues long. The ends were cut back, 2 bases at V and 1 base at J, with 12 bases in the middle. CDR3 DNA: TGTGCCAGCAGTGAAACAGAGGAGTTGAGCAATCAGCCCCAGCATTTT. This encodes CASSETEELSNQPQHF.

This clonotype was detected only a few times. CDR3 nucleotides: TGCGCCAGCGGCCGGGGAGGGCTGGGAGGCTACACCTTC. Protein sequence: CASGRGGLGGYTF. The chain employs TRBV4-3 and TRBJ1-2; D is unclear. This CDR3 has 13 amino acids. The V gene lost 8 bases and the J gene lost 8 bases, with 18 bases spanning the gap. CDR1 is LGHNA, CDR2 YSLEER, per germline.

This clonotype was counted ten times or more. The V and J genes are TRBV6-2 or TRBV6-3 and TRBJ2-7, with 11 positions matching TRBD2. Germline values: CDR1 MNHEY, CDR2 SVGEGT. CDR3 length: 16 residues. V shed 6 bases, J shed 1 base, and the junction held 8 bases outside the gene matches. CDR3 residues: CASSKTGLAVSYEQYF. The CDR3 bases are TGTGCCAGCAGCAAAACGGGACTAGCGGTATCCTACGAGCAGTACTTC.

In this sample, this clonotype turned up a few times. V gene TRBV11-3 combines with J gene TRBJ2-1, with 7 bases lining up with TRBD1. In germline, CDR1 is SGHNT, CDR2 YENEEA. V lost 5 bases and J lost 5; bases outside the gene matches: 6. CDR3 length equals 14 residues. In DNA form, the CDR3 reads TGTGCCAGCAGCCCCCGACAGGGCCACAATGAGCAGTTCTTC. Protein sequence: CASSPRQGHNEQFF.

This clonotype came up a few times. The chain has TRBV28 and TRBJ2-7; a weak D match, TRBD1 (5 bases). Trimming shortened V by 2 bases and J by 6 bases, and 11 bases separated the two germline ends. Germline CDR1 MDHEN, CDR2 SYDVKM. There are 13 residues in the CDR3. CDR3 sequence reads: CASSLGAPREQYF. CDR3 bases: TGTGCCAGCAGTTTAGGGGCCCCCCGCGAGCAGTACTTC.

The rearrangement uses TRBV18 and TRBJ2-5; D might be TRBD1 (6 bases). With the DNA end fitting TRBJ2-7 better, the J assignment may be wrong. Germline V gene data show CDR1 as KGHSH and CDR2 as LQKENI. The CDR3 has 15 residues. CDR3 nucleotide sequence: TGTGCCAGCTCACCATCTTCAGGGGAGAGGAACGAGCAGTACTTC. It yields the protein CASSPSSGERNEQYF.

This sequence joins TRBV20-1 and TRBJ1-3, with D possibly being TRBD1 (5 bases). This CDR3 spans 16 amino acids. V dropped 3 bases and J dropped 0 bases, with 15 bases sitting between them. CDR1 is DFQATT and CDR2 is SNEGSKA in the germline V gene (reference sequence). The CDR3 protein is CSARGMGLRSGNTIYF. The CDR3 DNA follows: TGCAGTGCTAGGGGAATGGGACTGCGCTCTGGAAACACCATATATTTT.

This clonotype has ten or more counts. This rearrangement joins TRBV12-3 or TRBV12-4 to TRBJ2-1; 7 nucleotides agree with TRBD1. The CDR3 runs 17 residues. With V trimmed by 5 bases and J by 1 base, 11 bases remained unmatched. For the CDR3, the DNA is TGTGCCAGCAGTCCCGAGCAGGGGGATACATCCTACAATGAGCAGTTCTTC. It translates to CASSPEQGDTSYNEQFF.

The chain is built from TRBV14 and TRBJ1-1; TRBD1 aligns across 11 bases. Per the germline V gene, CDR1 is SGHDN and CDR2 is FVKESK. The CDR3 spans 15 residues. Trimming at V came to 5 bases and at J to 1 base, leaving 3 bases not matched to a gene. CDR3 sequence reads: CASSAGTGGNTEAFF. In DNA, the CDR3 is TGTGCCAGCAGCGCCGGGACAGGGGGGAACACTGAAGCTTTCTTT. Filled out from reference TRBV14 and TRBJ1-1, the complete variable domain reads EAGVTQFPSHSVIEKGQTVTLRCDPISGHDNLYWYRRVMGKEIKFLLHFVKESKQDESGMPNNRFLAERTGGTYSTLKVQPAELEDSGVYFCASSAGTGGNTEAFFGQGTRLTVV.

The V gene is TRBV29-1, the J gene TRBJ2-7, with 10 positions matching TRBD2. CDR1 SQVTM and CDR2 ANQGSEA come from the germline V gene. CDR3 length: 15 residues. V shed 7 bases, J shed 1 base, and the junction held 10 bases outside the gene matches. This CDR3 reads CSARAGTSVSYEQYF. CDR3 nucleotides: TGCAGCGCAAGGGCCGGGACTAGCGTATCCTACGAGCAGTACTTC.

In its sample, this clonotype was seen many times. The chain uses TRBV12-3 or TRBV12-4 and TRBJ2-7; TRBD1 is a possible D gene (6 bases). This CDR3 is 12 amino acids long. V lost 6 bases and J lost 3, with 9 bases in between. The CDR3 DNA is TGTGCCAGCAGGTGGGACAACTACGAGCAGTACTTC. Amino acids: CASRWDNYEQYF.

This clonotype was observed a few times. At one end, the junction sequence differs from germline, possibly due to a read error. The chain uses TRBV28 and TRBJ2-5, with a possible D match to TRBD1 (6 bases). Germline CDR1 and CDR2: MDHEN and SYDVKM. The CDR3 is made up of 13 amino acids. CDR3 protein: CASTAGTQETRYF. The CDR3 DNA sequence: TGTGCCAGCACTGCCGGGACACAAGAGACCCGGTACTTC.

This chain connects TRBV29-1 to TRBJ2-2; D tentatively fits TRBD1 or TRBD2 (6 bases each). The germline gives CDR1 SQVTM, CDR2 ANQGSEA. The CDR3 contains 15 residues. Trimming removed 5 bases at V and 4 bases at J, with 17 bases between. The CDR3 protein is CSVIGTGRRTGELFF. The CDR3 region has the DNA TGCAGCGTTATAGGAACAGGGAGGCGCACCGGGGAGCTGTTTTTT.

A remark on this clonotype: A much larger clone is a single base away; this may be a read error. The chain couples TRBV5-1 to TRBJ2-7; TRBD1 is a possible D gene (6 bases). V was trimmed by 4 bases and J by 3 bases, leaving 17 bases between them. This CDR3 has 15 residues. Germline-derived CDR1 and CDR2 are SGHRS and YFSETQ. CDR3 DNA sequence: TGCGCCAGCAGCCAAGGTTGGGCGGACAGCTACGAGCAGTACTTC. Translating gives CASSQGWADSYEQYF.

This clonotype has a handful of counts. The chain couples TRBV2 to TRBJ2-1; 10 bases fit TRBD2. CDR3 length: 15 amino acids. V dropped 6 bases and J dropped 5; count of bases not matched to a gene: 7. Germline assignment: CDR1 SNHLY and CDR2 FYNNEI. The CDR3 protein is CASRYTSGTHNEQFF. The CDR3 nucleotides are TGTGCCAGCAGGTATACTAGCGGGACCCACAATGAGCAGTTCTTC.

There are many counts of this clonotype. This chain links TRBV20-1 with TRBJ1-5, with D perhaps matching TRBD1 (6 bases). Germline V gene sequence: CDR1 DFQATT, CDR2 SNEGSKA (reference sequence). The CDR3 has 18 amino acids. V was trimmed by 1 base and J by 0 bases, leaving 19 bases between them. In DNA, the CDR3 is TGCAGTGCTAGAGCGGACAACCCCTCAGGGGATAGCAATCAGCCCCAGCATTTT. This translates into CSARADNPSGDSNQPQHF.

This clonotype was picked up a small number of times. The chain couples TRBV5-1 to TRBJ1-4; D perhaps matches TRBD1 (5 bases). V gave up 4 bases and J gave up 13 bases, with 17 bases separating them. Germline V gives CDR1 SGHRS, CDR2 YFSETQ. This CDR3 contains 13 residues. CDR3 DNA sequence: TGCGCCAGCAGCAGAAGACGCAGGGACCTACTGTTTTTT. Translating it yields CASSRRRRDLLFF. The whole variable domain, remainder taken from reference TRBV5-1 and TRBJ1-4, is KAGVTQTPRYLIKTRGQQVTLSCSPISGHRSVSWYQQTPGQGLQFLFEYFSETQRNKGNFPGRFSGRQFSNSRSEMNVSTLELGDSALYLCASSRRRRDLLFFGSGTQLSVL.

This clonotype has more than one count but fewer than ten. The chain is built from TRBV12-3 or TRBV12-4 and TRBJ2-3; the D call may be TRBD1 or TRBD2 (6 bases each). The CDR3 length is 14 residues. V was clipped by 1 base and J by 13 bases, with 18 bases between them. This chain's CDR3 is CASSLGSGDLGEYF. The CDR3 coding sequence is TGTGCCAGCAGTTTAGGATCAGGGGACTTAGGCGAGTATTTT.

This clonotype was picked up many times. CDR3 sequence: CASSSGETSGRYEQFF. CDR3 DNA: TGCGCCAGCAGTAGCGGCGAGACTAGCGGGAGGTATGAGCAGTTCTTC. The rearrangement links TRBV5-1 to TRBJ2-1; 13 bases line up with TRBD2. The CDR3 has 16 residues. V trimming: 5 bases; J trimming: 8 bases; junction bases outside the gene matches: 10. In germline, CDR1 is SGHRS, CDR2 YFSETQ. The variable domain in full, completed from reference TRBV5-1 and TRBJ2-1, reads KAGVTQTPRYLIKTRGQQVTLSCSPISGHRSVSWYQQTPGQGLQFLFEYFSETQRNKGNFPGRFSGRQFSNSRSEMNVSTLELGDSALYLCASSSGETSGRYEQFFGPGTRLTVL.

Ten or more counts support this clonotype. The CDR3 loop is CASRAYAGGETQYF. CDR3 nucleotide sequence: TGTGCCAGCCGAGCTTATGCGGGAGGCGAGACGCAGTATTTT. This chain links TRBV7-2 with TRBJ2-3; 8 nucleotides agree with TRBD2. This CDR3 spans 14 amino acids. Trimming cost V 8 bases and J 9 bases; bases outside gene matches: 13. CDR1 is SGHTA and CDR2 is FQGNSA in the germline V gene.